This T cell receptor beta chain appears in the sequencing data of a study of shared clonotypes between healthy human individuals. Whole-study results and caveats: The study generally estimated greater richness for naive than memory subsets. All-four-donor shared clonotypes had higher generation probabilities than non-shared clonotypes did. Rarefaction analysis demonstrated incomplete sorted-subset sequencing notwithstanding large depth.

CD45RO-negative CD8 cells positively selected for CCR7 made up the naive population, which excluded terminally differentiated effector memory CD45RA+ cells. The CDR3 has 14 residues. Trimming took off 7 bases at V and 2 bases at J, with 15 bases between the two ends. The germline V gene has CDR1 MDHEN and CDR2 SYDVKM. As for this clone: Its antigen is still unknown.

Genomic DNA from each subset was divided evenly over several immunoSEQ plates. Generated by immunoSEQ multiplex PCR, the TCRdb table keeps only in-frame clones and is missing some. The table shows around 2.1 million clones, with under 95% occurring only once. The V gene is TRBV28, the J gene TRBJ2-7; possibly TRBD1 or TRBD2 for D (6 bases each). This clonotype was obtained from a man in his late teens or twenties in good health. Some clones in this sample may be carry-over from other donors' samples. The sequencing sample was made of naive CD8+ T cells from PBMCs. CDR3 DNA sequence: TGTGCCAGCACCATAGAGGGGGGAACCTACGAGCAGTACTTC. Its translation: CASTIEGGTYEQYF.